These 5 T cell receptor beta chains share one sample of origin, sequenced in a study of T-cell memory formation after mild COVID-19. MiXCR, applied by TCRdb to the 5' RACE reads, yields one record per CDR3 protein. Seen here are hundreds of thousands of distinct CDR3 sequences, more than 15% observed once, and the top ten hold 12%. The sample taken for sequencing was PBMCs or a T cell subset sorted from them (not recorded which). All receptors come from an adult woman who had mild COVID-19 (a few samples of this study predate the infection). Cell type and time point are not known.

This clonotype showed up just a few times. The chain joins TRBV6-6 to TRBJ1-1; D gene ambiguous. The CDR3 runs 15 residues. Trimming removed 3 bases from V and 1 base from J, with 12 bases in between. The germline V gene encodes CDR1 MNHNY and CDR2 SVGAGI (reference sequence). CDR3 coding DNA: TGTGCCAGCAGTTATAGCGAGGCAGCGAACACTGAAGCTTTCTTT. It specifies CASSYSEAANTEAFF.

The chain has TRBV7-9 and TRBJ2-5; D ambiguous. Germline CDR1 SEHNR, CDR2 FQNEAQ (reference sequence). Trimming took 4 bases from V and 5 from J, leaving 8 bases between them. CDR3 size: 12 residues. The CDR3 coding sequence is TGTGCCAGCAGCTCGAATAAGGAGACCCAGTACTTC. This encodes CASSSNKETQYF. The whole variable domain, filled in from reference TRBV7-9 and TRBJ2-5, reads DTGVSQNPRHKITKRGQNVTFRCDPISEHNRLYWYRQTLGQGPEFLTYFQNEAQLEKSRLLSDRFSAERPKGSFSTLEIQRTEQGDSAMYLCASSSNKETQYFGPGTRLLVL.

V usage is TRBV9 and J usage is TRBJ2-5; the D is unclear. This CDR3 region has 15 residues. Trimming left V 2 bases short and J 2 bases short, with 13 bases between. CDR1 is SGDLS and CDR2 is YYNGEE in the germline V gene. CDR3 sequence: CASSVGWGLQETQYF. The CDR3 nucleotides are TGTGCCAGCAGCGTCGGGTGGGGTCTTCAAGAGACCCAGTACTTC.

This clonotype came up a few times. Here the CDR3 DNA reads TGCGCCAGCAACCGGCGGGCTAGCGGACAAAGCACAGATACGCAGTATTTT. Translated, it gives CASNRRASGQSTDTQYF. V usage is TRBV5-1 and J usage is TRBJ2-3, with 7 bases fitting TRBD2. Germline CDR1 is SGHRS and CDR2 is YFSETQ. Trimming cost V 6 bases and J 0 bases; bases outside gene matches: 13. This CDR3 is 17 amino acids long.

This chain links TRBV7-6 with TRBJ2-2; 15 nucleotides align to TRBD2. CDR3 length equals 18 residues. The trim removed 4 bases at V and 0 bases at J, leaving 3 bases unmatched. From germline, CDR1 is SGHVS and CDR2 FNYEAQ. For the CDR3, the DNA is TGTGCCAGCAGCTCGGGACTAGCGGGAGGCCCGAACACCGGGGAGCTGTTTTTT. This encodes CASSSGLAGGPNTGELFF.